Listed here are 8 T cell receptor beta chains from one sample, sequenced in a study of CD8 T cells in Susac syndrome. An amount of RNA that ranged from about 0.45 to 1 ug was reverse transcribed with random hexamers. TCRdb redid the calling of the immunoSEQ multiplex PCR reads with MiXCR, one entry per CDR3 protein. The data show more than 150,000 distinct CDR3 sequences, with around 93% seen just once and around 0.16% held by the top ten. Sequencing input: CD8+ T cells from PBMCs. The receptors here all came from a human donor with Susac syndrome.

This chain uses TRBV29-1 with TRBJ2-5, with D possibly TRBD1 on 6 matching bases. Germline loops: CDR1 SQVTM, CDR2 ANQGSEA. The CDR3 length is 15 residues. Trimming removed 2 bases at V and 0 bases at J, with 13 bases between. CDR3 bases: TGCAGCGTTGAAACGCGTCAGGGGTACCAAGAGACCCAGTACTTC. This codes for CSVETRQGYQETQYF.

CDR3 in DNA: TGTGCCAGCAGCCGGGACAGCGTCTCTGGAAACACCATATATTTT. Protein sequence: CASSRDSVSGNTIYF. J is TRBJ1-3 and V is TRBV7-9; 7 bases are shared with TRBD1. V was pared by 5 bases and J by 0 bases, with 4 bases of the junction left unmatched. Germline loops: CDR1 SEHNR, CDR2 FQNEAQ (reference sequence). This CDR3 has 15 residues.

The genes are TRBV13 and TRBJ2-7, with 12 bases fitting TRBD2. The CDR3 contains 14 residues. V lost 3 bases to trimming and J lost 7 bases; unmatched junction nucleotides: 4. Germline CDR1 PRHDT, CDR2 FYEKMQ (reference sequence). The CDR3 DNA follows: TGTGCCAGCAGCTTTCGACTAGCGGGGGATGAGCAGTACTTC. Its protein product is CASSFRLAGDEQYF.

CDR3 sequence: CASSQDRTSGTQETQYF. The CDR3 DNA is TGTGCCAGCAGCCAAGATCGGACTAGCGGCACCCAAGAGACCCAGTACTTC. The chain employs TRBV3-1 and TRBJ2-5; 10 nucleotides match TRBD2. With 0 bases clipped from V and 1 base from J, the junction kept 5 bases outside the gene matches. This CDR3 is built from 17 residues. Germline loops: CDR1 LGHDT, CDR2 YNNKEL (reference sequence).

V usage is TRBV4-1 and J usage is TRBJ1-1; D remains unclear. This CDR3 is 13 amino acids long. CDR1 and CDR2 from the germline V gene are MGHRA and YSYEKL. V was shortened by 2 bases and J by 5 bases, with 9 bases between the two germline ends. CDR3 DNA: TGCGCCAGCAGCCAATCTATGTTTACTGAAGCTTTCTTT. It specifies CASSQSMFTEAFF.

The chain has TRBV11-3 and TRBJ2-1, with D hard to call. V lost 3 bases and J lost 1, with 13 bases in between. Germline CDR1 reads SGHNT; CDR2 reads YENEEA. The CDR3 has 16 residues. The chain's CDR3 is CASSLSPVPSYNEQFF. CDR3 coding DNA: TGTGCCAGCAGCTTGAGTCCGGTACCGTCCTACAATGAGCAGTTCTTC.

The CDR3 DNA follows: TGTGCCAGCAGTGTCGGGACAGGACTTTACAATGAGCAGTTCTTC. It translates to CASSVGTGLYNEQFF. The chain has TRBV12-3 or TRBV12-4 and TRBJ2-1; 8 bases match TRBD1. V lost 5 bases and J lost 4; bases outside the gene matches: 7. The CDR3 is 15 amino acids.

The rearrangement joins TRBV6-6 to TRBJ2-5; 12 bases match TRBD2. CDR3 length: 16 amino acids. Losses at the gene ends were 6 bases for V and 1 base for J; bases not matched to a gene: 6. From germline, CDR1 is MNHNY and CDR2 SVGAGI (reference sequence). CDR3 in DNA: TGTGCCAGCAGGGGTACGACTAGCGGGAGCCAAGAGACCCAGTACTTC. Its translation: CASRGTTSGSQETQYF.